The clone carrying this TCR beta chain was seen ten or more times. The antigen is undetermined. Time point noted: newly diagnosed GD, antithyroid drugs for less than 3 months. The TCR library was made from RNA extracted from PBMCs. CDR3 regions were amplified by Arm-PCR using iRepertoire HTBI primers to build TCR beta libraries. Via MiXCR, TCRdb re-called the multiplex PCR reads, giving one row per CDR3 protein. The sample records some 410,000 distinct CDR3 sequences, less than 20% being singletons. The record originates from a study of regulatory T cells in long-lasting Graves disease. Study-wide points: Persistent cases favored TRBV28, TRBJ1-2 and TRBJ2-5.

This CDR3 contains 17 residues. Germline V gives CDR1 PRHDT, CDR2 FYEKMQ (reference sequence). V trimming: 4 bases; J trimming: 7 bases; junction bases outside the gene matches: 12. Another study also made use of these data, one on T cells in Graves' hyperthyroidism and ophthalmopathy. This second report adds: Patients aged 18 to 65 with hyperthyroidism were newly diagnosed, with duration under 2 months. Most clonotypes expanded in thyroid above 0.001 were likewise present in blood.

Sample: peripheral blood mononuclear cells (PBMCs), taken at new diagnosis, from a patient treated with antithyroid drugs. This rearrangement joins TRBV13 to TRBJ1-6; TRBD1 agrees at 8 bases. The sequence was collected from a woman aged 25-40 years with Graves disease. CDR3 protein: CASSYQRTGSPNSPLHF. As DNA, the CDR3 is TGTGCCAGCAGCTACCAAAGGACAGGGAGCCCAAATTCACCCCTCCACTTT.